This T cell receptor (beta chain) was retrieved from a study of T cell repertoires in cytomegalovirus infection. Overall study context: From public TCR beta signatures came an indication of both CMV infection and matching HLA type. Study-wide results and caveats: Summed frequency of public TCR beta families distinguished CMV carriers with the relevant HLA.

This clonotype was detected ten times or more. Its antigen is unidentified. TCRdb passed the reads through MiXCR, listing each CDR3 protein once. The repertoire holds more than 150,000 distinct CDR3 sequences, with 25% to 30% as singletons. The TCR comes from a human donor in good health (CMV status not recorded). Some clones in this sample may be carry-over from other donors' samples. Specimen: PBMCs.

Here the CDR3 DNA reads TGTGCCAGCAGCCCCACACAGGCTTCCTACGAGCAGTACTTC. It codes for CASSPTQASYEQYF. This chain uses TRBV28 with TRBJ2-7; a weak D match, TRBD1 (5 bases). Germline assignment: CDR1 MDHEN and CDR2 SYDVKM. Trimming stripped 6 bases from V and 1 base from J, with 13 bases between. The CDR3 extends over 14 amino acids.